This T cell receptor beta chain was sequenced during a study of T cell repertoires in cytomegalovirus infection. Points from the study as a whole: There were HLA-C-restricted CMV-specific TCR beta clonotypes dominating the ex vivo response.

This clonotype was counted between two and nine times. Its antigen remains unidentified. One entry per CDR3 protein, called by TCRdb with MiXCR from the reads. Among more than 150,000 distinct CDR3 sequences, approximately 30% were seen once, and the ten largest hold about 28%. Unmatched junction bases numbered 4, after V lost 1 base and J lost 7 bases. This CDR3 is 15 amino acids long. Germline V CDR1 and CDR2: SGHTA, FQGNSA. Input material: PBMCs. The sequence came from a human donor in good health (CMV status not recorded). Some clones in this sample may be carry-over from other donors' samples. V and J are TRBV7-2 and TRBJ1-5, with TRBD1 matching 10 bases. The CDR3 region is CASSLDGDRGQPQHF. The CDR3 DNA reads TGTGCCAGCAGCTTAGATGGGGACAGGGGCCAGCCCCAGCATTTT.